The present T cell receptor (beta chain) was sequenced within a study of blood T cell repertoires in COVID-19. Study-wide context: Samples taken during acute and convalescent COVID-19 were collected in the United States, Italy and Spain. PBMCs, B-cell-depleted T cells, or T cells provided the cDNA or gDNA that made up the material.

In the authors' methods: The assay estimated nucleated cells by amplifying reference gene primers. The repertoire was sequenced with immunoSEQ multiplex PCR; TCRdb's copy has only in-frame clones and lacks some. V and J calls and clone size come straight from that table; D and trimming were deduced from the DNA. The sample lists approximately 75,000 clones; more than 80% were seen once. This CDR3 region has 14 residues. Between the trimmed V and J ends, which lost 6 bases and 5 bases, there was a span of 16 bases. Germline values: CDR1 MNHEY, CDR2 SVGAGI. V usage is TRBV6-5 and J usage is TRBJ1-2; no definite D call. The sequence derives from a human donor in a cohort sampled during active COVID-19. Sequencing was done on a sample of peripheral blood. The CDR3 is CASSEDPRGYGYTF. In DNA form, the CDR3 reads TGTGCCAGCAGCGAGGACCCACGCGGGTATGGCTACACCTTC.